The 13 T cell receptor beta chains below all came from one sample that was sequenced in a study of regulatory T cells in long-lasting Graves disease. Assembly of TCR beta libraries relied on iRepertoire HTBI primers together with Arm-PCR of CDR3 regions. In TCRdb, the multiplex PCR reads were re-called with MiXCR into one record per CDR3 protein. This sample has approximately 270,000 distinct CDR3 sequences; 18% occur once, and the top ten carry 12% to 15%. Time point noted: newly diagnosed GD, antithyroid drugs for less than 3 months. PBMC RNA was the source of the TCR library. The data were also submitted as part of a second study, on T cells in Graves' hyperthyroidism and ophthalmopathy.

Source: peripheral blood mononuclear cells (PBMCs), taken at new diagnosis, from a patient treated with antithyroid drugs. The receptors stem from a woman in her twenties or thirties with Graves disease.

This clonotype was counted only a few times. The rearrangement uses TRBV20-1 and TRBJ1-5, with D perhaps TRBD1 (6 bases). Deletions cut 6 bases from V and 4 bases from J, with 19 bases between. The CDR3 sequence is 15 residues long. CDR1 and CDR2 (germline): DFQATT, SNEGSKA (reference sequence). CDR3 bases: TGCAGTGCCGGGCTTGCGGGGGCCCCAAATCAGCCCCAGCATTTT. This gives the protein CSAGLAGAPNQPQHF.

This clonotype was recorded a few times. This chain uses TRBV19 with TRBJ2-1; D gene ambiguous. Trimming took off 7 bases at V and 2 bases at J, with 9 bases between the two ends. The CDR3 length is 13 residues. The germline V gene has CDR1 LNHDA and CDR2 SQIVND (reference sequence). The CDR3 DNA follows: TGTGCCAGTACCCCAGACCCCTACAATGAGCAGTTCTTC. Translated: CASTPDPYNEQFF.

This clonotype was detected ten times or more. J is TRBJ2-5 and V is TRBV24-1, with unresolved D. The CDR3 contains 12 residues. V was pared by 4 bases and J by 5 bases, with 7 bases between. Germline V gene data show CDR1 as KGHDR and CDR2 as SFDVKD. The CDR3 spells CATSDIGETQYF. In DNA form, the CDR3 reads TGTGCCACCAGTGACATCGGGGAGACCCAGTACTTC.

In its sample, this clonotype was seen many times. This chain connects TRBV3-1 to TRBJ2-5; TRBD1 agrees at 8 bases. Germline values: CDR1 LGHDT, CDR2 YNNKEL (reference sequence). J gave up 1 base and V 8 bases, and 6 bases lay outside the gene matches. The length of the CDR3 is 14 residues. CDR3 DNA sequence: TGTGCCAGCGAGGACAGGGCCATCCAAGAGACCCAGTACTTC. Protein sequence: CASEDRAIQETQYF.

CDR3 DNA: TGTGCCAGCAGTGGCGGGGGAAGGACCTACGAGCAGTACTTC. Translation gives CASSGGGRTYEQYF. The V and J genes are TRBV28 and TRBJ2-7, with 7 bases that match TRBD2. Trimming took 5 bases from V and 2 from J; bases not matched to a gene: 6. The CDR3 runs 14 residues. Germline V lookup: CDR1 MDHEN, CDR2 SYDVKM.

This sequence joins TRBV6-1 and TRBJ1-1, with D unresolved. V was trimmed by 9 bases and J by 0 bases, leaving 5 bases between them. CDR1 is MNHNS and CDR2 is SASEGT in the germline V gene. The CDR3 is 11 residues long. This CDR3 reads CASELNTEAFF. In nucleotides, the CDR3 is TGTGCCAGTGAGCTGAACACTGAAGCTTTCTTT.

In its sample, this clonotype was seen many times. The chain combines TRBV27 with TRBJ2-5; TRBD1 aligns across 9 bases. This CDR3 contains 14 residues. J gave up 0 bases and V 6 bases, and 2 bases lay outside the gene matches. Per the germline V gene, CDR1 is MNHEY and CDR2 is SMNVEV (reference sequence). The CDR3 region has the DNA TGTGCCAGCAGGGGGGACAGGGACCAAGAGACCCAGTACTTC. Translating gives CASRGDRDQETQYF.

This clonotype was recorded at least ten times. The J gene is TRBJ1-1, the V gene TRBV18; D gene unclear. From germline, CDR1 is KGHSH and CDR2 LQKENI. V lost 5 bases and J 7 bases, leaving 11 bases between the germline ends. The CDR3 spans 12 residues. In DNA form, the CDR3 reads TGTGCCAGCTCATCATCTATCGGTGAAGCTTTCTTT. This gives the protein CASSSSIGEAFF.

This clonotype came up many times. CDR3 DNA sequence: TGTGCCAGCAGCCGAGACAGGGAGGATGGCTACACCTTC. Its translation: CASSRDREDGYTF. V usage is TRBV7-2 and J usage is TRBJ1-2; 7 bases align to TRBD1. The V and J ends lost 5 bases and 6 bases, in that order; junction bases with no gene match: 6. Germline V gene data show CDR1 as SGHTA and CDR2 as FQGNSA. The CDR3 spans 13 residues.

A remark on this clonotype: One end of the junction does not line up with germline, which may come from a read error. V gene TRBV12-3 or TRBV12-4 combines with J gene TRBJ1-1; possible D gene TRBD1, 6 bases. There are 18 residues in the CDR3. The CDR3 loop reads CASILVFPGGLRPSVAFF. CDR3 bases: TGTGCCAGCATTTTAGTTTTTCCCGGGGGGCTCAGGCCCTCTGTAGCTTTCTTT.

This clonotype was detected many times. The rearrangement uses TRBV6-1 and TRBJ2-7; TRBD1 matches 11 bases. Losses at the gene ends were 7 bases for V and 5 bases for J; bases not matched to a gene: 10. Germline CDR1 MNHNS, CDR2 SASEGT. The CDR3 runs 15 residues. Here the CDR3 DNA reads TGTGCCAGCATTGACCGGACAGGGGGCTGGAACGAGCAGTACTTC. Translated: CASIDRTGGWNEQYF.

This clonotype was counted at least ten times. V is TRBV2 and J is TRBJ1-2; D not resolved. This CDR3 contains 14 residues. CDR1 and CDR2 from the germline V gene are SNHLY and FYNNEI. Trimming removed 2 bases from V and 2 bases from J, with 9 bases in between. This CDR3 is CASSESQPNYGYTF. In DNA, the CDR3 is TGTGCCAGCAGTGAATCCCAGCCGAACTATGGCTACACCTTC.

Ten or more counts support this clonotype. The chain links TRBV7-2 to TRBJ2-7; no firm D call. CDR1 SGHTA and CDR2 FQGNSA come from the germline V gene. This CDR3 has 11 residues. Trimming stripped 5 bases from V and 3 bases from J, with 5 bases between. CDR3 sequence reads: CASSNGYEQYF. The CDR3 bases are TGTGCCAGCAGCAACGGCTACGAGCAGTACTTC.